This T cell receptor beta chain originates from a study of cytomegalovirus exposure and HLA in healthy donors. Study-level results: Clonal expansion was found to be greater in HLA-associated TCR beta chains than in equally common others in a later analysis. Exclusion as indistinguishable affected some V segments, including TRBV6-2 and TRBV6-3. DRB1 had the most TCR associations and HLA-C the fewest, a later analysis found, with rates varying by HLA locus.

The PCR made use of 60 Vbeta and 13 Jbeta primers. Profiled with immunoSEQ multiplex PCR; TCRdb holds only in-frame clones, not every one. Of over 110,000 clones listed, approximately 80% were seen once; the top ten hold less than 7.5%. Notes on this clone: The antigen remains undetermined.

There are 14 residues in the CDR3. Trimming removed 11 bases at V and 1 base at J, with 15 bases between. Germline CDR1 is ENHRY and CDR2 is SYGVKD. V and J are TRBV10-3 and TRBJ1-3, with a possible D match to TRBD1 (6 bases). Material: PBMCs. The TCR comes from a woman aged 40 to 50 in good health and CMV-seropositive. The CDR3 sequence is CASGIGGSGNTIYF. The CDR3 bases are TGTGCCTCCGGGATAGGGGGTTCTGGAAACACCATATATTTT.